These T cell receptor beta chains were read from a single sample in a study of cytomegalovirus exposure and HLA in healthy donors. Profiling relied on immunoSEQ multiplex PCR, and the TCRdb table lists in-frame clones only, not all of them. The sample shows about 130,000 clones, 84% of them seen only once. Input material: PBMCs. The receptors shown here come from a man aged 50 or older in good health and CMV-seronegative. Each CDR3 is given with its conserved first and last residue. The D gene is left open where the match is weak. The listing skips clone size in some rows; elsewhere it reads once, few, many or a size class.

cdr3_length j_call clone_size d_call v_call cdr3_aa cdr3_nt
15 TRBJ1-3 . . TRBV15 CATSRDRTVGNTIYF TGTGCCACCAGCAGAGATAGGACAGTAGGAAACACCATATATTTT
15 TRBJ2-1 . TRBD2 TRBV10-3 CATGGLAGGPNEQFF TGTGCCACCGGGGGACTAGCGGGGGGGCCCAATGAGCAGTTCTTC
15 TRBJ2-2 . . TRBV12-5 CASGLDRSYTGELFF TGTGCTAGTGGTTTGGACCGGAGCTACACCGGGGAGCTGTTTTTT
12 TRBJ2-3 once . TRBV2 CASGGLADTQYF TGTGCCAGCGGAGGACTCGCGGATACGCAGTATTTT
17 TRBJ1-4 once . TRBV4-3 CASSQVLVPATNEKLFF TGCGCCAGCAGCCAAGTCCTGGTACCGGCAACTAATGAAAAACTGTTTTTT
15 TRBJ2-7 . . TRBV4-3 CASSQGWPGAYEQYF TGCGCCAGCAGCCAAGGTTGGCCAGGGGCCTACGAGCAGTACTTC
14 TRBJ1-1 . . TRBV29-1 CSVAGTLVNTEAFF TGCAGCGTTGCGGGGACACTAGTGAACACTGAAGCTTTCTTT
13 TRBJ2-3 . . TRBV10-3 CAIGGTATDTQYF TGTGCCATCGGGGGGACAGCGACAGATACGCAGTATTTT
19 TRBJ2-5 . TRBD2 TRBV29-1 CSVEDPRPKLAGYQETQYF TGCAGCGTTGAAGATCCAAGACCAAAACTAGCGGGGTACCAAGAGACCCAGTACTTC
14 TRBJ1-4 once TRBD1 TRBV19 CASSIDAGQGKLFF TGTGCCAGTAGTATAGATGCAGGACAGGGTAAACTGTTTTTT
14 TRBJ2-7 . TRBD2 TRBV13 CASSPRGSSYEQYF TGTGCCAGCAGCCCCCGCGGGAGCTCCTACGAGCAGTACTTC
17 TRBJ2-3 . TRBD2 TRBV4-1 CASSQPGTSGARDTQYF TGCGCCAGCAGCCAACCCGGGACTAGCGGGGCTCGGGATACGCAGTATTTT
14 TRBJ2-7 . TRBD1 TRBV5-1 CASSSGTGGYEQYF TGCGCCAGCAGCTCGGGGACAGGGGGCTACGAGCAGTACTTC
15 TRBJ2-7 . TRBD1 TRBV5-1 CASSLRGGPVYEQYF TGCGCCAGCAGCTTGAGAGGGGGCCCTGTCTACGAGCAGTACTTC
14 TRBJ2-7 . . TRBV7-2 CASRLSGFSYEQYF TGTGCCAGCAGACTATCAGGGTTCTCCTACGAGCAGTACTTC
13 TRBJ1-1 . . TRBV7-7 CASSDGVNTEAFF TGTGCTAGCAGCGACGGAGTGAACACTGAAGCTTTCTTT
14 TRBJ1-6 . TRBD1 TRBV30 CAWDRDRDNSPLHF TGTGCCTGGGACCGGGACAGGGATAATTCACCCCTCCACTTT
14 TRBJ2-1 . TRBD1 TRBV5-1 CASSSGQGTAEQFF TGCGCCAGCAGCTCCGGACAGGGAACGGCTGAGCAGTTCTTC
14 TRBJ2-7 . . TRBV21-1 CASSKDGVNYEQYF TGTGCCAGCAGCAAAGACGGGGTAAACTACGAGCAGTACTTC
16 TRBJ2-3 . TRBD2 TRBV10-1 CASSRGTSEYTDTQYF TGCGCCAGTTCCCGAGGGACTAGCGAGTACACAGATACGCAGTATTTT
13 TRBJ2-7 . . TRBV5-4 CASSPDSSYEQYF TGTGCCAGCAGCCCCGACAGTTCCTACGAGCAGTACTTC
15 TRBJ2-1 . TRBD1 TRBV18 CASSQGGSSYNEQFF TGTGCCAGCTCACAAGGGGGCAGCTCCTACAATGAGCAGTTCTTC
16 TRBJ2-7 . TRBD1 TRBV5-1 CASSFGGRQGTYEQYF TGCGCCAGCAGCTTTGGAGGACGACAGGGAACCTACGAGCAGTACTTC
17 TRBJ2-3 once . TRBV5-4 CASSLSWRQVSTDTQYF TGTGCCAGCAGCTTGAGTTGGCGCCAGGTTAGCACAGATACGCAGTATTTT
16 TRBJ2-7 . . TRBV5-6 CASSPGETVHAYEQYF TGTGCCAGCAGCCCGGGGGAGACAGTTCATGCCTACGAGCAGTACTTC
13 TRBJ1-1 . TRBD1 TRBV6-5 CASSYSSGQAAFF TGTGCCAGCAGTTACTCTTCGGGACAGGCGGCTTTCTTT
16 TRBJ2-1 few . TRBV5-6 CASSLSGLALSNEQFF TGTGCCAGCAGCCTTTCCGGGCTAGCCTTAAGTAATGAGCAGTTCTTC
13 TRBJ1-2 . TRBD1 TRBV10-3 CAIRGTGEDGYTF TGTGCCATCAGAGGGACAGGAGAGGATGGCTACACCTTC
19 TRBJ2-3 . . TRBV5-1 CASSLDRRVSGPRTDTQYF TGCGCCAGCAGCTTGGACCGGCGGGTCAGTGGGCCCCGCACAGATACGCAGTATTTT
16 TRBJ1-1 once TRBD1 TRBV25-1 CASSDPRQGGNTEAFF TGTGCCAGCAGTGATCCGAGACAGGGGGGGAACACTGAAGCTTTCTTT
16 TRBJ2-7 . TRBD2 TRBV19 CASSMASGGAGYEQYF TGTGCCAGTAGTATGGCTAGCGGGGGGGCTGGCTACGAGCAGTACTTC
13 TRBJ1-2 . . TRBV5-6 CASSPWQGGGYTF TGTGCCAGCAGCCCGTGGCAGGGAGGTGGCTACACCTTC
16 TRBJ1-4 . TRBD1 TRBV14 CASSQAGDRASEKLFF TGTGCCAGCAGCCAAGCCGGGGACAGGGCGAGCGAAAAACTGTTTTTT
13 TRBJ1-1 . . TRBV6-1 CASSAPGGTEAFF TGTGCCAGCAGTGCGCCGGGGGGCACTGAAGCTTTCTTT
16 TRBJ2-3 . TRBD2 TRBV7-6 CASSLLLRGGTDTQYF TGTGCCAGCAGCTTATTACTCCGGGGGGGCACAGATACGCAGTATTTT
16 TRBJ1-5 few TRBD1 TRBV5-8 CASSPDPGTGFQPQHF TGTGCCAGCAGCCCCGATCCCGGGACAGGGTTCCAGCCCCAGCATTTT
14 TRBJ1-5 . . TRBV6-1 CATETPYSNQPQHF TGTGCCACTGAGACACCATATAGCAATCAGCCCCAGCATTTT
17 TRBJ2-7 . TRBD1 TRBV27 CASSSIMGQGLIYEQYF TGTGCCAGCAGTTCTATCATGGGACAGGGGTTAATCTACGAGCAGTACTTC
15 TRBJ2-5 . TRBD2 TRBV5-1 CASSFTSGGAEAQYF TGCGCCAGCAGCTTTACTAGCGGGGGGGCCGAGGCCCAGTACTTC
13 TRBJ2-7 . . TRBV5-4 CASSFGGTYEQYF TGTGCCAGCAGCTTCGGCGGGACCTACGAGCAGTACTTC
16 TRBJ1-4 . . TRBV7-9 CASSSPADSLNEKLFF TGTGCCAGCAGCTCGCCCGCCGACAGTCTTAATGAAAAACTGTTTTTT
14 TRBJ1-2 . . TRBV15 CATSAPGPALGYTF TGTGCCACCAGCGCCCCCGGTCCTGCCCTCGGCTACACCTTC